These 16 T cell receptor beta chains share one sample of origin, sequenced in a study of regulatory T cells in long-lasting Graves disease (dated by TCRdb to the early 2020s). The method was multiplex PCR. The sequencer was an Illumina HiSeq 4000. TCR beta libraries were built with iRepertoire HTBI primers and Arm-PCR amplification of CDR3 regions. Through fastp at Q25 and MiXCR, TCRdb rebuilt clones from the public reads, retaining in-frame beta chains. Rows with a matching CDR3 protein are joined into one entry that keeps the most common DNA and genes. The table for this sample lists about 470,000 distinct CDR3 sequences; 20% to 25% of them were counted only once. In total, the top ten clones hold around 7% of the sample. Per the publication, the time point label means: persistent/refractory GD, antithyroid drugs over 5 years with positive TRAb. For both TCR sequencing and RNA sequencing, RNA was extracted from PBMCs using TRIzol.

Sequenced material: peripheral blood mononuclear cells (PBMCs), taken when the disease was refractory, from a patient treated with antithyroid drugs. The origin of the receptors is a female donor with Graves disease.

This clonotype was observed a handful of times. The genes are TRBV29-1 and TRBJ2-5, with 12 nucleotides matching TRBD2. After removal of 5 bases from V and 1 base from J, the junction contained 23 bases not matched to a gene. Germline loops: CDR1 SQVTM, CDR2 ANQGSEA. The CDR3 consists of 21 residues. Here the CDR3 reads CSVRALKLGLAGTWCQETQYF. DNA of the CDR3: TGCAGCGTTAGGGCCCTCAAGCTTGGACTAGCGGGAACCTGGTGCCAAGAGACCCAGTACTTC.

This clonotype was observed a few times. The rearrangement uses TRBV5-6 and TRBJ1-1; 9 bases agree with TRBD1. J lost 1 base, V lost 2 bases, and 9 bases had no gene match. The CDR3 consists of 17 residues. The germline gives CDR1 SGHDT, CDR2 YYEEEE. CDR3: CASSLETGGAGNTEAFF. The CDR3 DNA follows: TGTGCCAGCAGCTTAGAAACAGGGGGCGCGGGGAACACTGAAGCTTTCTTT. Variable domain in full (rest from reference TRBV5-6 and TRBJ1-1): DAGVTQSPTHLIKTRGQQVTLRCSPKSGHDTVSWYQQALGQGPQFIFQYYEEEERQRGNFPDRFSGHQFPNYSSELNVNALLLGDSALYLCASSLETGGAGNTEAFFGQGTRLTVV.

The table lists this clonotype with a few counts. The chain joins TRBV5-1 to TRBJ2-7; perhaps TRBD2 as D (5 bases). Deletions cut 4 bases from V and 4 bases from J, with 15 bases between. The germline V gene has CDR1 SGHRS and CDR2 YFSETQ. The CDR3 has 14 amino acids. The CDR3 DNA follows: TGCGCCAGCAGCCCCAACAAGGCGGGTTACGAGCAGTACTTC. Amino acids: CASSPNKAGYEQYF. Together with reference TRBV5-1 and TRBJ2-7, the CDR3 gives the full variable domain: KAGVTQTPRYLIKTRGQQVTLSCSPISGHRSVSWYQQTPGQGLQFLFEYFSETQRNKGNFPGRFSGRQFSNSRSEMNVSTLELGDSALYLCASSPNKAGYEQYFGPGTRLTVT.

The CDR3: CASSLDRGQGEQYF. CDR3 nucleotides: TGTGCCAGCAGCTTGGACAGGGGCCAGGGGGAGCAGTACTTC. V is TRBV13 and J is TRBJ2-7; TRBD1 agrees at 9 bases. Germline V gene lookup returns CDR1 PRHDT and CDR2 FYEKMQ (reference sequence). The V gene end was trimmed by 3 bases and the J gene end by 7 bases; junction bases not matched to a gene: 7. The CDR3 has 14 amino acids.

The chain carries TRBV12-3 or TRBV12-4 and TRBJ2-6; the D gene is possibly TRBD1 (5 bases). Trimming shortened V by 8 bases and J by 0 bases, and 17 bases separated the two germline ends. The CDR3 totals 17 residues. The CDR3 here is CASVGAGRISGANVLTF. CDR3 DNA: TGTGCCAGCGTTGGGGCAGGGCGGATCTCTGGGGCCAACGTCCTGACTTTC.

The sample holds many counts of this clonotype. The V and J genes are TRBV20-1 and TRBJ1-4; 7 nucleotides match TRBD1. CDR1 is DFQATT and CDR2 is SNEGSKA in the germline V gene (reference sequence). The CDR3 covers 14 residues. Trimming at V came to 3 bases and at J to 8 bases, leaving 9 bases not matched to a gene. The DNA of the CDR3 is TGCAGTGCTAGGGCGGCAGGGGGGGGAGAAAAACTGTTTTTT. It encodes CSARAAGGGEKLFF.

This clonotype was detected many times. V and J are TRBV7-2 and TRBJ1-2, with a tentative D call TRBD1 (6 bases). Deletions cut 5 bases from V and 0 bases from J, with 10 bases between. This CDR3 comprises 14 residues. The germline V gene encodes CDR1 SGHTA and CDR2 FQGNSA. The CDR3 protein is CASSRGQTNYGYTF. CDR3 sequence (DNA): TGTGCCAGCAGCCGTGGACAGACTAACTATGGCTACACCTTC. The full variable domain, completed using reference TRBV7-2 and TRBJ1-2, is GAGVSQSPSNKVTEKGKDVELRCDPISGHTALYWYRQSLGQGLEFLIYFQGNSAPDKSGLPSDRFSAERTGGSVSTLTIQRTQQEDSAVYLCASSRGQTNYGYTFGSGTRLTVV.

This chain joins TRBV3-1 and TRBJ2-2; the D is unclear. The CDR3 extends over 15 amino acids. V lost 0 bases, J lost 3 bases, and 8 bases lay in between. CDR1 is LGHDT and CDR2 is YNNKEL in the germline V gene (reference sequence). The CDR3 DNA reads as TGTGCCAGCAGCCAAGATCGTAGATACACCGGGGAGCTGTTTTTT. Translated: CASSQDRRYTGELFF.

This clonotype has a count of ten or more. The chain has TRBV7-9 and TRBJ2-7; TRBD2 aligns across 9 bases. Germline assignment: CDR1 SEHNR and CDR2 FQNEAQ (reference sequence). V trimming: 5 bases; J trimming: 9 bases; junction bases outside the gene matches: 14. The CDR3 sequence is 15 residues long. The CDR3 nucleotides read TGTGCCAGCAGCCTCGAGGGCGGGAGGGCCGGTTGGCAGTACTTC. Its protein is CASSLEGGRAGWQYF. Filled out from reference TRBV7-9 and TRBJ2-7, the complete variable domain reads DTGVSQNPRHKITKRGQNVTFRCDPISEHNRLYWYRQTLGQGPEFLTYFQNEAQLEKSRLLSDRFSAERPKGSFSTLEIQRTEQGDSAMYLCASSLEGGRAGWQYFGPGTRLTVT.

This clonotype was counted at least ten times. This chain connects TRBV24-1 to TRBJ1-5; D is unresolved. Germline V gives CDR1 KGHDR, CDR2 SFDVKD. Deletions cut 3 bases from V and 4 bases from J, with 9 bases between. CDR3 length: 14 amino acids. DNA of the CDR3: TGTGCCACCAGTGATCCTCAGGATAATCAGCCCCAGCATTTT. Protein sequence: CATSDPQDNQPQHF.

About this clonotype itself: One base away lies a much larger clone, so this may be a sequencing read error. CDR3 DNA sequence: TGTGCCAGCAATTGGGGGACACCGAACACTGAAGCTTTCTTT. Translating gives CASNWGTPNTEAFF. The chain links TRBV6-2 or TRBV6-3 to TRBJ1-1; D is possibly TRBD1 (6 bases). Germline CDR1 and CDR2: MNHEY and SVGEGT. V gave up 7 bases and J gave up 1 base, with 13 bases separating them. CDR3 length: 14 residues.

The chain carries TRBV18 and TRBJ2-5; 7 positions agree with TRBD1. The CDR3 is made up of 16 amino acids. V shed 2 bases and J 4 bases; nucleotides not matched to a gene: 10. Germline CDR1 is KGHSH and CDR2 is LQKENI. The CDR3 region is CASSPAGTVGGETQYF. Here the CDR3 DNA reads TGTGCCAGCTCACCAGCCGGGACAGTAGGAGGAGAGACCCAGTACTTC. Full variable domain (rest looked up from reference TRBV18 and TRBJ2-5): NAGVMQNPRHLVRRRGQEARLRCSPMKGHSHVYWYRQLPEEGLKFMVYLQKENIIDESGMPKERFSAEFPKEGPSILRIQQVVRGDSAAYFCASSPAGTVGGETQYFGPGTRLLVL.

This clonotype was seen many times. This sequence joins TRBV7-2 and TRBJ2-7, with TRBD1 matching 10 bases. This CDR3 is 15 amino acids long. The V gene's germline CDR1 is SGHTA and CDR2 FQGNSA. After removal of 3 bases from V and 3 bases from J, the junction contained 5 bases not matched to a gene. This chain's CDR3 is CASSLSGTGVYEQYF. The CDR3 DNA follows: TGTGCCAGCAGCTTGAGTGGGACAGGGGTCTACGAGCAGTACTTC.

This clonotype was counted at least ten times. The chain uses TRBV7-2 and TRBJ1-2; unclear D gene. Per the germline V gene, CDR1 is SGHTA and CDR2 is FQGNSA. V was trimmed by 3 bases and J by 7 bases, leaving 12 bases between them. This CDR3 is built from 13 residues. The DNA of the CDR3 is TGTGCCAGCAGCTTTCCCGGGGAAGGTGGCTACACCTTC. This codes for CASSFPGEGGYTF.

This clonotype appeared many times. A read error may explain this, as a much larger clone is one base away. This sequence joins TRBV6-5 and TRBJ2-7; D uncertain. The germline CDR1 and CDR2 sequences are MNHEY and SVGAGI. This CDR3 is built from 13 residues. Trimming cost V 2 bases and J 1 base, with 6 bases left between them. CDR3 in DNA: TGTGCCAGCAGTTACGCAGAGTCCTACGAGCAGTACTTC. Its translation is CASSYAESYEQYF.

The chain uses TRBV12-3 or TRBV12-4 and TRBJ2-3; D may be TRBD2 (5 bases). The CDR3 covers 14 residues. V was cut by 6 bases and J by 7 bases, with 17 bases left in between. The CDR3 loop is CASSTIAPGNTQYF. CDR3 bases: TGTGCCAGCAGCACCATTGCCCCGGGGAATACGCAGTATTTT.